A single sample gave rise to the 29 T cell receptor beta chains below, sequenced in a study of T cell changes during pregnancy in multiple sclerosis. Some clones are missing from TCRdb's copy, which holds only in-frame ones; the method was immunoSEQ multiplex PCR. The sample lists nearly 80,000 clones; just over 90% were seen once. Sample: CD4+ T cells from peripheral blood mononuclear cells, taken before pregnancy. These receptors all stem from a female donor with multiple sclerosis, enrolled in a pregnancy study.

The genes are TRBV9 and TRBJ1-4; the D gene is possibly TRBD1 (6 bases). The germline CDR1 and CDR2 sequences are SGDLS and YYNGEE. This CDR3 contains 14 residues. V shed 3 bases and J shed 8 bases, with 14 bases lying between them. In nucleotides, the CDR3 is TGTGCCAGCAGCGCCGGGACATTTGAAGAAAAACTGTTTTTT. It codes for CASSAGTFEEKLFF.

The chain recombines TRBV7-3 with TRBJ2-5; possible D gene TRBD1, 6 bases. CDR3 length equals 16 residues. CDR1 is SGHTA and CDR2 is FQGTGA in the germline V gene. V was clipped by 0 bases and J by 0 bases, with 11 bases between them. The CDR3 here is CASSLTGTTYQETQYF. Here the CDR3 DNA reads TGTGCCAGCAGCTTAACTGGGACAACCTACCAAGAGACCCAGTACTTC.

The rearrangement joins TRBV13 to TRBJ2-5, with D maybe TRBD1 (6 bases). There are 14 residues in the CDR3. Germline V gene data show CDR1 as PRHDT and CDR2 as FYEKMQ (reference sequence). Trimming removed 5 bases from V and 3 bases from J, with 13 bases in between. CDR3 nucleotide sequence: TGTGCCAGCAGCCGAGGCACAGGGAAAGAGACCCAGTACTTC. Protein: CASSRGTGKETQYF.

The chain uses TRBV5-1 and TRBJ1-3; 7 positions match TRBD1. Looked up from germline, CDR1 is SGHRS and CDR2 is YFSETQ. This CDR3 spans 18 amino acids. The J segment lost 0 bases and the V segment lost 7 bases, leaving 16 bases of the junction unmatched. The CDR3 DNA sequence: TGCGCCAGCCCAGGAAGGGACAGTTCAGTCTTCTCTGGAAACACCATATATTTT. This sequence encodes CASPGRDSSVFSGNTIYF.

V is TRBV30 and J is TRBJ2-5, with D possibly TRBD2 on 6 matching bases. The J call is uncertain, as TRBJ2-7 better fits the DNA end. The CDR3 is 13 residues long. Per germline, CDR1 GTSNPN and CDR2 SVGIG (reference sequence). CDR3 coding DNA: TGTGCCGGCTTGCGGGGCAACTCCTACGAGCAGTACTTC. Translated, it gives CAGLRGNSYEQYF.

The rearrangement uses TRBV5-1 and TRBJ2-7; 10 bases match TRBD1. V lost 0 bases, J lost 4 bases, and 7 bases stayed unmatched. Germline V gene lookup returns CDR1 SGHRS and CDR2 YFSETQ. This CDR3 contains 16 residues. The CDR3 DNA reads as TGCGCCAGCAGCTTGGTCCTGGGACAGGGGTGGTACGAGCAGTACTTC. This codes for CASSLVLGQGWYEQYF. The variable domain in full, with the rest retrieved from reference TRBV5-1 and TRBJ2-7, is KAGVTQTPRYLIKTRGQQVTLSCSPISGHRSVSWYQQTPGQGLQFLFEYFSETQRNKGNFPGRFSGRQFSNSRSEMNVSTLELGDSALYLCASSLVLGQGWYEQYFGPGTRLTVT.

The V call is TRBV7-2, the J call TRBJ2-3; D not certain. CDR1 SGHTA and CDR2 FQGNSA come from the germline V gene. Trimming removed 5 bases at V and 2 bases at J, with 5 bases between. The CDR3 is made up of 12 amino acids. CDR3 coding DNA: TGTGCCAGCAGCCTTTACACAGATACGCAGTATTTT. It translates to CASSLYTDTQYF.

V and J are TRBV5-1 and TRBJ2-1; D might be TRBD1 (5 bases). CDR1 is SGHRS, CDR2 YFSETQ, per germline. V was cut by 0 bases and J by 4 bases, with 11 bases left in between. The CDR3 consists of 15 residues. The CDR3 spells CASSLAPGRYNEQFF. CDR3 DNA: TGCGCCAGCAGCTTGGCGCCAGGGCGTTACAATGAGCAGTTCTTC.

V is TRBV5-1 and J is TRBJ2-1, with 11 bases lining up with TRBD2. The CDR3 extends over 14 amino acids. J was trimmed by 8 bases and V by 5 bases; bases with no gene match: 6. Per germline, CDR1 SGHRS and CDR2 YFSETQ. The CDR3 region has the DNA TGCGCCAGCAGGGTGGGACTAGCGGTCGATGAGCAGTTCTTC. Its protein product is CASRVGLAVDEQFF.

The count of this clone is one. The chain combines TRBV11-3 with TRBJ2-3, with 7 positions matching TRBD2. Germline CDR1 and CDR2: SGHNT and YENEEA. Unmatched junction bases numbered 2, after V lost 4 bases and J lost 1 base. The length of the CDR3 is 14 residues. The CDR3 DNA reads TGTGCCAGCAGCTCGGGGGGTGGCACAGATACGCAGTATTTT. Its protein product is CASSSGGGTDTQYF.

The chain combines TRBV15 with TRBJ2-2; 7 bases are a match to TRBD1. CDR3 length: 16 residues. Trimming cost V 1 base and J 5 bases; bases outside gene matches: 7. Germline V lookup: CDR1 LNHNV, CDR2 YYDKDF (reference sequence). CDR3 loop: CATSRGQGRGTGELFF. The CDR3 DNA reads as TGTGCCACCAGCAGAGGACAGGGAAGGGGAACCGGGGAGCTGTTTTTT.

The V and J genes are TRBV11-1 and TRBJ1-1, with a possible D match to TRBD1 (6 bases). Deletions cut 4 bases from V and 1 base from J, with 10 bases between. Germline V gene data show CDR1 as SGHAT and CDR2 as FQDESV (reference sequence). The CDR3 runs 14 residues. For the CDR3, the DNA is TGTGCCAGCAGCTCGGGACAAAGGAACACTGAAGCTTTCTTT. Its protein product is CASSSGQRNTEAFF.

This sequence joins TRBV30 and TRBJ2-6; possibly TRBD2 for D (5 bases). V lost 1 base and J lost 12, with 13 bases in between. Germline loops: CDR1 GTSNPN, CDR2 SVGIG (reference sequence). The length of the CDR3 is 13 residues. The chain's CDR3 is CAWSGLHGGVLTF. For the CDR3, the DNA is TGTGCCTGGAGTGGACTCCATGGAGGCGTCCTGACTTTC.

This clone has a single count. The CDR3 here is CASSLGGDYGYTF. The CDR3 region has the DNA TGCGCCAGCAGCTTGGGGGGGGACTATGGCTACACCTTC. The V gene is TRBV5-1, the J gene TRBJ1-2; possible D gene TRBD1, 5 bases. The CDR3 totals 13 residues. Looked up from germline, CDR1 is SGHRS and CDR2 is YFSETQ. Trimming shortened V by 0 bases and J by 3 bases, and 6 bases separated the two germline ends.

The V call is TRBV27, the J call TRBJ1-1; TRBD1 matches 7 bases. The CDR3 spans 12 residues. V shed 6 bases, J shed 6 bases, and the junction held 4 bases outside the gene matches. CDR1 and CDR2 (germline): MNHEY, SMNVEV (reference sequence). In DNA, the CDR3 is TGTGCCAGCAGCACAGGGGTAGCTGAAGCTTTCTTT. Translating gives CASSTGVAEAFF.

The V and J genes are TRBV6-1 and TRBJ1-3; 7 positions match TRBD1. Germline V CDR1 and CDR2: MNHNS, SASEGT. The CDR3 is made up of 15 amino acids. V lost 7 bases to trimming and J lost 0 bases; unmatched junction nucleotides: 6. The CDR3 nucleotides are TGTGCCAGCACCGACAGGGCCAACTCTGGAAACACCATATATTTT. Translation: CASTDRANSGNTIYF.

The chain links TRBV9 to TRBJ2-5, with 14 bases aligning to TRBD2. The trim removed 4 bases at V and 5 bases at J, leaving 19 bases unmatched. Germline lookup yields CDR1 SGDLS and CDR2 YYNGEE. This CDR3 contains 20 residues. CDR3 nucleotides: TGTGCCAGCAGCTCTACTCCCGGGACTAGCGGGAGTTTTGGTCGGGAGACCCAGTACTTC. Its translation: CASSSTPGTSGSFGRETQYF.

Here the CDR3 DNA reads TGTGCCAGCAGCTCCGGGACTAGCGGGATAGATACGCAGTATTTT. Protein: CASSSGTSGIDTQYF. The V call is TRBV5-5, the J call TRBJ2-3; 13 positions match TRBD2. Trimming at V came to 3 bases and at J to 5 bases, leaving 3 bases not matched to a gene. Germline loops: CDR1 SGHKS, CDR2 YYEKEE (reference sequence). The CDR3 covers 15 residues.

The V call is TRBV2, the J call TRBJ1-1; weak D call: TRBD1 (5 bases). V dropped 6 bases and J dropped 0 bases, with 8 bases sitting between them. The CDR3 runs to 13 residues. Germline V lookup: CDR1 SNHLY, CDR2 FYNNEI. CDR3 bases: TGTGCCAGCAGGGACACAATGAACACTGAAGCTTTCTTT. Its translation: CASRDTMNTEAFF.

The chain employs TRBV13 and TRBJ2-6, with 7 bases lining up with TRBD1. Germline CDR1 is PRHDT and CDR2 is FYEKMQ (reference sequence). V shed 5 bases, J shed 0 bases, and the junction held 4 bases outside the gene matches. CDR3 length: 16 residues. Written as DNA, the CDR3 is TGTGCCAGCAGCGAGACAGGGATCTCTGGGGCCAACGTCCTGACTTTC. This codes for CASSETGISGANVLTF.

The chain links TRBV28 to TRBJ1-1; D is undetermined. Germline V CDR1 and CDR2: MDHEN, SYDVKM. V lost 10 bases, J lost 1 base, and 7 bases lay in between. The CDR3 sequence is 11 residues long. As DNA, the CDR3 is TGTGCCACCCGGGAGAACACTGAAGCTTTCTTT. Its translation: CATRENTEAFF.

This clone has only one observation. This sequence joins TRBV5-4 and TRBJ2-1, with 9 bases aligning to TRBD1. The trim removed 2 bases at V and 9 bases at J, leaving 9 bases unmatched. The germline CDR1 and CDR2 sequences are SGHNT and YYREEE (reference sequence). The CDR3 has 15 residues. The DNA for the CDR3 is TGTGCCAGCAGCTTCCCCGGGACAGGGTCTACTGAGCAGTTCTTC. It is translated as CASSFPGTGSTEQFF.

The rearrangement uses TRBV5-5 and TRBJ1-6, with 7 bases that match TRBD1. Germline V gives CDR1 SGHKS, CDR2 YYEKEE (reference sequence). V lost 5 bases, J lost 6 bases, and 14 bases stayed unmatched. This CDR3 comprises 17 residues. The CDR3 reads CASSPGPFPGGNSPLHF. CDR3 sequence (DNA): TGTGCCAGCAGTCCGGGCCCCTTTCCAGGGGGTAATTCACCCCTCCACTTT.

The CDR3 region has the DNA TGTGCCAGCAGCTTATCGGGGACAGGCCGCTCTGGGGCCAACGTCCTGACTTTC. Its translation is CASSLSGTGRSGANVLTF. V and J are TRBV7-3 and TRBJ2-6; 8 nucleotides match TRBD1. Looked up from germline, CDR1 is SGHTA and CDR2 is FQGTGA. CDR3 length: 18 residues. V was pared by 2 bases and J by 0 bases, with 6 bases of the junction left unmatched.

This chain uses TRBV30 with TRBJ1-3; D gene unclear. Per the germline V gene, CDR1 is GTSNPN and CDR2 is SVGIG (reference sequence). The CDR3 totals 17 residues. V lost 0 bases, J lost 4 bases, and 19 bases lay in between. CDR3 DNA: TGTGCCTGGAGTGTAAGGCGCTTGCGGGCTGGGGGAAACACCATATATTTT. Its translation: CAWSVRRLRAGGNTIYF.

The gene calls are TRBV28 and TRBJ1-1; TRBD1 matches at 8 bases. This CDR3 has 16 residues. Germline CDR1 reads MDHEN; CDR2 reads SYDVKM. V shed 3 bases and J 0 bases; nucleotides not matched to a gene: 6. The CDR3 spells CASSLGRQGMNTEAFF. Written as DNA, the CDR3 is TGTGCCAGCAGTTTGGGTAGACAGGGGATGAACACTGAAGCTTTCTTT. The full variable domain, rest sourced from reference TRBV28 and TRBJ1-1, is DVKVTQSSRYLVKRTGEKVFLECVQDMDHENMFWYRQDPGLGLRLIYFSYDVKMKEKGDIPEGYSVSREKKERFSLILESASTNQTSMYLCASSLGRQGMNTEAFFGQGTRLTVV.

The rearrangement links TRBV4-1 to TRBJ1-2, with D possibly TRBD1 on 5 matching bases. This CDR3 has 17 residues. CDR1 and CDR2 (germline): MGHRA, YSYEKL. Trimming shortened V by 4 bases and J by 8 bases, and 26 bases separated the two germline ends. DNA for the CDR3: TGCGCCAGCAGCCGAGAAGTGACCATAGGGGCATTCGGGGGCTACACCTTC. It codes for CASSREVTIGAFGGYTF.

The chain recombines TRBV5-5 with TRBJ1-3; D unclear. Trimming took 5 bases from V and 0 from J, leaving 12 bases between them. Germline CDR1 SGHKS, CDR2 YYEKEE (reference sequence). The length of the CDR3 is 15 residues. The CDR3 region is CASSSLWSSGNTIYF. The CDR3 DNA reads TGTGCCAGCAGTTCACTTTGGAGCTCTGGAAACACCATATATTTT.

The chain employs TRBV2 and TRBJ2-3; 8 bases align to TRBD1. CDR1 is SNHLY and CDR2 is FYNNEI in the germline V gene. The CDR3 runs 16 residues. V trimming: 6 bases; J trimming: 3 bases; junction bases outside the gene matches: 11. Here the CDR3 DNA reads TGTGCCAGCAGCGCCGGACAGGGAAGGTGGACAGATACGCAGTATTTT. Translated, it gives CASSAGQGRWTDTQYF.